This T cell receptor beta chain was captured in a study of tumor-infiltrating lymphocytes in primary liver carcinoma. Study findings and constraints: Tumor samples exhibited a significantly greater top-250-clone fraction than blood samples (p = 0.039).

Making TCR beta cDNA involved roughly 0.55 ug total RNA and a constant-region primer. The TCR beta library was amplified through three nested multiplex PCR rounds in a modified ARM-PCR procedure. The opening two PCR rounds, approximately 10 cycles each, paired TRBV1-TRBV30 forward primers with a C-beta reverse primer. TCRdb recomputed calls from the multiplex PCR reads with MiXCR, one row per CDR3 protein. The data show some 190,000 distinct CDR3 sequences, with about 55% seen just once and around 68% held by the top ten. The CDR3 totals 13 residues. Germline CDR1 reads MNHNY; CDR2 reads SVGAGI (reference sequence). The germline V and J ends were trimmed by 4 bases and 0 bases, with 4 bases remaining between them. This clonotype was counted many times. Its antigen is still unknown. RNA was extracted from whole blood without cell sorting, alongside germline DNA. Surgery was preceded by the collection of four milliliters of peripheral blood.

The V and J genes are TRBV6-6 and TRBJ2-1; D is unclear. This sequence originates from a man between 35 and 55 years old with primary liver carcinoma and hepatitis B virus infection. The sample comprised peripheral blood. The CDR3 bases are TGTGCCAGCAGTTCCCCCTCCTACAATGAGCAGTTCTTC. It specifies CASSSPSYNEQFF.